The 24 T cell receptor beta chains given below trace back to one sample, sequenced in a study of shared T cell receptors in the human thymus. The table came from immunoSEQ multiplex PCR; TCRdb's copy has only in-frame clones and leaves some out. This table holds 550,000 to 800,000 clones, approximately 85% found once. The sample was also linked to a second study, of human thymus T cells.

The source material was thymocytes. The receptor set was obtained from a girl under three years old with a congenital heart defect.

The chain couples TRBV7-9 to TRBJ2-1; 11 bases align to TRBD2. With 2 bases clipped from V and 3 bases from J, the junction kept 9 bases outside the gene matches. The CDR3 has 18 residues. CDR1 and CDR2 (germline): SEHNR, FQNEAQ (reference sequence). The CDR3 region is CASSLRLAGGLNYNEQFF. The CDR3 nucleotides read TGTGCCAGCAGCTTAAGGTTAGCGGGGGGGCTGAACTACAATGAGCAGTTCTTC.

The chain couples TRBV4-3 to TRBJ1-2; D unclear. With 0 bases removed from V and 1 base from J, the gap between germline ends came to 12 bases. Germline CDR1 is LGHNA and CDR2 is YSLEER. This CDR3 is 16 amino acids long. The CDR3 DNA is TGCGCCAGCAGCCAAGATCTGGGCCCCTTTAACTATGGCTACACCTTC. It translates to CASSQDLGPFNYGYTF.

This clone showed up just once. The chain employs TRBV14 and TRBJ2-7, with unresolved D. This CDR3 has 14 residues. The V gene lost 2 bases and the J gene lost 0 bases, with 8 bases spanning the gap. In germline, CDR1 is SGHDN, CDR2 FVKESK. The CDR3 bases are TGTGCCAGCAGCCAATCGGGTTTCTCCTACGAGCAGTACTTC. Amino acid sequence: CASSQSGFSYEQYF.

In DNA, the CDR3 is TGTGCCAGCAGTTACACAACGGACAGGGTACTCTACGAGCAGTACTTC. Translation: CASSYTTDRVLYEQYF. The chain couples TRBV6-5 to TRBJ2-7; TRBD1 matches at 8 bases. With V trimmed by 2 bases and J by 3 bases, 9 bases remained unmatched. CDR1 and CDR2 from the germline V gene are MNHEY and SVGAGI. This CDR3 contains 16 residues.

This chain joins TRBV29-1 and TRBJ1-1; 7 nucleotides line up with TRBD1. Germline CDR1 reads SQVTM; CDR2 reads ANQGSEA. The CDR3 consists of 13 residues. The junction had 8 bases not matched to a gene; V was cut back by 6 bases and J by 4 bases. The CDR3 DNA follows: TGCAGCGTACGACAGGGACGCGCCACTGAAGCTTTCTTT. Translated, it gives CSVRQGRATEAFF. The entire variable domain, with the rest obtained from reference TRBV29-1 and TRBJ1-1, is as follows: SAVISQKPSRDICQRGTSLTIQCQVDSQVTMMFWYRQQPGQSLTLIATANQGSEATYESGFVIDKFPISRPNLTFSTLTVSNMSPEDSSIYLCSVRQGRATEAFFGQGTRLTVV.

This sequence joins TRBV7-6 and TRBJ2-2; D is perhaps TRBD2 (7 bases). V was clipped by 8 bases and J by 3 bases, with 22 bases between them. Germline V gene data show CDR1 as SGHVS and CDR2 as FNYEAQ. This CDR3 is built from 17 residues. CDR3 in DNA: TGTGCCAGCGGCGAAAACGGGGGGCCCGGGGACACCGGGGAGCTGTTTTTT. The encoded protein is CASGENGGPGDTGELFF.

The rearrangement links TRBV27 to TRBJ2-3; 10 bases map to TRBD2. The germline V gene encodes CDR1 MNHEY and CDR2 SMNVEV (reference sequence). After removal of 4 bases from V and 6 bases from J, the junction contained 7 bases not matched to a gene. CDR3 length: 15 amino acids. The CDR3 protein is CASSSQRGGRDTQYF. The CDR3 coding sequence is TGTGCCAGCAGTTCCCAGCGGGGGGGCCGGGATACGCAGTATTTT.

The V and J genes are TRBV15 and TRBJ2-2, with 8 nucleotides matching TRBD1. The V gene end was trimmed by 5 bases and the J gene end by 4 bases; junction bases not matched to a gene: 15. CDR1 LNHNV and CDR2 YYDKDF come from the germline V gene (reference sequence). The CDR3 is made up of 18 amino acids. As DNA, the CDR3 is TGTGCCACCAGCCTAACGACCCCCGGGACAGGCGCCACCGGGGAGCTGTTTTTT. This codes for CATSLTTPGTGATGELFF. The whole variable domain, remainder taken from reference TRBV15 and TRBJ2-2, is DAMVIQNPRYQVTQFGKPVTLSCSQTLNHNVMYWYQQKSSQAPKLLFHYYDKDFNNEADTPDNFQSRRPNTSFCFLDIRSPGLGDTAMYLCATSLTTPGTGATGELFFGEGSRLTVL.

The chain carries TRBV4-1 and TRBJ2-7; 10 nucleotides align to TRBD2. The CDR3 has 15 amino acids. Germline lookup yields CDR1 MGHRA and CDR2 YSYEKL. The junction had 5 bases not matched to a gene; V was cut back by 4 bases and J by 2 bases. CDR3 bases: TGCGCCAGCAGCCGTACCACTAGCGGGGCCTACGAGCAGTACTTC. The encoded protein is CASSRTTSGAYEQYF.

The rearrangement uses TRBV14 and TRBJ1-3; weak D call: TRBD1 (6 bases). Trimming removed 0 bases at V and 5 bases at J, with 14 bases between. This CDR3 is built from 16 residues. The germline CDR1 and CDR2 sequences are SGHDN and FVKESK. CDR3 loop: CASSQDRAGERNTIYF. The CDR3, as DNA: TGTGCCAGCAGCCAAGATAGGGCAGGGGAAAGAAACACCATATATTTT. The variable domain in full, with the rest retrieved from reference TRBV14 and TRBJ1-3, is EAGVTQFPSHSVIEKGQTVTLRCDPISGHDNLYWYRRVMGKEIKFLLHFVKESKQDESGMPNNRFLAERTGGTYSTLKVQPAELEDSGVYFCASSQDRAGERNTIYFGEGSWLTVV.

The chain joins TRBV5-1 to TRBJ1-5; 10 bases map to TRBD1. CDR1 and CDR2 from the germline V gene are SGHRS and YFSETQ. The CDR3 loop spans 16 amino acids. The V gene end was trimmed by 2 bases and the J gene end by 5 bases; junction bases not matched to a gene: 7. In DNA, the CDR3 is TGCGCCAGCAGCTTATCTCCGACAGGGGGCGATCAGCCCCAGCATTTT. Amino acid sequence: CASSLSPTGGDQPQHF. The whole variable domain, remainder taken from reference TRBV5-1 and TRBJ1-5, is KAGVTQTPRYLIKTRGQQVTLSCSPISGHRSVSWYQQTPGQGLQFLFEYFSETQRNKGNFPGRFSGRQFSNSRSEMNVSTLELGDSALYLCASSLSPTGGDQPQHFGDGTRLSIL.

The chain recombines TRBV20-1 with TRBJ1-2; D is unclear. The CDR3 sequence is 9 residues long. Germline loops: CDR1 DFQATT, CDR2 SNEGSKA (reference sequence). In nucleotides, the CDR3 is TGCAGAGCCGCCTATGGCTACACCTTC. It codes for CRAAYGYTF.

CDR3 DNA: TGTGCCATCAGTGCCCGGAAATACCGGGACACAGATACGCAGTATTTT. As protein: CAISARKYRDTDTQYF. V gene TRBV10-3 combines with J gene TRBJ2-3; tentative D call: TRBD2 (5 bases). V lost 4 bases to trimming and J lost 2 bases, with 16 bases between them. Germline V gene sequence: CDR1 ENHRY, CDR2 SYGVKD. The CDR3 sequence is 16 residues long.

This sequence joins TRBV14 and TRBJ2-7; 9 nucleotides match TRBD2. Germline CDR1 and CDR2: SGHDN and FVKESK. The CDR3 is 16 amino acids. V dropped 5 bases and J dropped 4; count of bases not matched to a gene: 12. The CDR3 region has the DNA TGTGCCAGCAGCAGGGGATTTGGCGGGGGGGCTTACGAGCAGTACTTC. This sequence encodes CASSRGFGGGAYEQYF.

This chain links TRBV7-2 with TRBJ1-3; 8 bases line up with TRBD1. This CDR3 has 17 residues. Germline loops: CDR1 SGHTA, CDR2 FQGNSA. After removal of 4 bases from V and 0 bases from J, the junction contained 8 bases not matched to a gene. CDR3 region: CASSSKDRANSGNTIYF. The CDR3 coding sequence is TGTGCCAGCAGCTCCAAGGACAGGGCAAACTCTGGAAACACCATATATTTT.

The chain is built from TRBV7-4 and TRBJ1-2, with a tentative D call TRBD1 (5 bases). The germline CDR1 and CDR2 sequences are SGHVT and SQSDAQ. CDR3 size: 11 residues. V lost 8 bases and J lost 6, with 10 bases in between. The CDR3 protein is CASGRDHGYTF. The CDR3, as DNA: TGTGCCAGCGGCAGGGATCATGGCTACACCTTC.

The genes are TRBV30 and TRBJ2-1, with D possibly being TRBD2 (7 bases). Looked up from germline, CDR1 is GTSNPN and CDR2 is SVGIG (reference sequence). Trimming removed 1 base from V and 4 bases from J, with 26 bases in between. This CDR3 has 19 amino acids. CDR3 bases: TGTGCCTGGAGTGCTTTTCTGCGGGGGCCACCCCTTAGTTACAATGAGCAGTTCTTC. Its translation: CAWSAFLRGPPLSYNEQFF. Complete variable domain (other parts from reference TRBV30 and TRBJ2-1): SQTIHQWPATLVQPVGSPLSLECTVEGTSNPNLYWYRQAAGRGLQLLFYSVGIGQISSEVPQNLSASRPQDRQFILSSKKLLLSDSGFYLCAWSAFLRGPPLSYNEQFFGPGTRLTVL.

This clone was detected only once. V and J are TRBV5-6 and TRBJ2-1; D unresolved. The V gene's germline CDR1 is SGHDT and CDR2 YYEEEE. CDR3 length: 13 residues. The V end was cut by 0 bases, the J end by 3 bases, with 4 bases between. Here the CDR3 DNA reads TGTGCCAGCAGCTTGGCCCTCTACAATGAGCAGTTCTTC. Protein sequence: CASSLALYNEQFF.

The chain carries TRBV29-1 and TRBJ2-3; 8 positions agree with TRBD2. CDR3 size: 15 residues. The germline V gene has CDR1 SQVTM and CDR2 ANQGSEA. The junction had 6 bases not matched to a gene; V was cut back by 3 bases and J by 1 base. The CDR3 DNA sequence: TGCAGCGTTGAGGTCGGGGGGGGTGGCACAGATACGCAGTATTTT. Translated, it gives CSVEVGGGGTDTQYF.

The chain links TRBV5-6 to TRBJ1-5, with D perhaps matching TRBD1 (6 bases). Trimming took 4 bases from V and 4 from J, leaving 15 bases between them. The germline V gene has CDR1 SGHDT and CDR2 YYEEEE. This CDR3 contains 15 residues. The CDR3 sequence: CASSQNRVGNQPQHF. The CDR3 nucleotides are TGTGCCAGCAGCCAAAACAGGGTTGGTAATCAGCCCCAGCATTTT.

This clone was observed a single time. The chain uses TRBV10-3 and TRBJ2-3, with D uncertain. CDR1 is ENHRY and CDR2 is SYGVKD in the germline V gene. Deletions cut 2 bases from V and 4 bases from J, with 10 bases between. The CDR3 has 14 residues. The CDR3 sequence: CAISEPTKADTQYF. CDR3 bases: TGTGCCATCAGTGAGCCCACTAAGGCAGATACGCAGTATTTT.

This clone was recorded once. The rearrangement uses TRBV28 and TRBJ2-3, with D perhaps matching TRBD2 (5 bases). Germline CDR1 and CDR2: MDHEN and SYDVKM. V gave up 6 bases and J gave up 1 base, with 11 bases separating them. The CDR3 length is 14 residues. In DNA, the CDR3 is TGTGCCAGCAGCCCTCTCGGGGGCACAGATACGCAGTATTTT. This sequence encodes CASSPLGGTDTQYF.

This chain uses TRBV12-5 with TRBJ1-1; 8 bases line up with TRBD1. Germline values: CDR1 LGHNT, CDR2 FRNRAP. The CDR3 is 14 amino acids. With V trimmed by 1 base and J by 7 bases, 5 bases remained unmatched. The CDR3 coding sequence is TGTGCTAGTGGTTTGGGCTGGGACAGGCTTGAAGCTTTCTTT. This gives the protein CASGLGWDRLEAFF.

The chain uses TRBV6-1 and TRBJ1-1; 9 bases map to TRBD1. Trimming cost V 1 base and J 5 bases; bases outside gene matches: 11. The germline CDR1 and CDR2 sequences are MNHNS and SASEGT. This CDR3 is built from 17 residues. In nucleotides, the CDR3 is TGTGCCAGCAGTGAAGAGTTATCACGGACAGGGGTTACTGAAGCTTTCTTT. Protein sequence: CASSEELSRTGVTEAFF.